This entry features one TCR beta chain sequence. The antigen is not known. The CDR3 has 15 residues. Germline CDR1 is DFQATT and CDR2 is SNEGSKA (reference sequence). Trimming stripped 6 bases from V and 7 bases from J, with 19 bases between. The entry originates in a study of vaccination and CD4 T cells after COVID-19. Oncomine TCR Beta short-read sequencing was applied to DNA from cultured CD4+ T cells. MiXCR, run by TCRdb on the PCR reads, gives a single entry per CDR3 protein. The repertoire holds approximately 11,000 distinct CDR3 sequences, with 56% as singletons. As for treatment: approximately 11-day PBMC culture with coronavirus spike peptide pools or control peptides (ViraFEST assay).

V is TRBV20-1 and J is TRBJ1-6; D is possibly TRBD1 (5 bases). The sequenced sample consisted of CD4+ T cells from blood, cultured in vitro. The receptor comes from a human donor who had recovered from COVID-19. DNA of the CDR3: TGCAGTGCCCCTTTCGGTCAGGGTGGGAATTCACCCCTCCACTTT. This translates into CSAPFGQGGNSPLHF.